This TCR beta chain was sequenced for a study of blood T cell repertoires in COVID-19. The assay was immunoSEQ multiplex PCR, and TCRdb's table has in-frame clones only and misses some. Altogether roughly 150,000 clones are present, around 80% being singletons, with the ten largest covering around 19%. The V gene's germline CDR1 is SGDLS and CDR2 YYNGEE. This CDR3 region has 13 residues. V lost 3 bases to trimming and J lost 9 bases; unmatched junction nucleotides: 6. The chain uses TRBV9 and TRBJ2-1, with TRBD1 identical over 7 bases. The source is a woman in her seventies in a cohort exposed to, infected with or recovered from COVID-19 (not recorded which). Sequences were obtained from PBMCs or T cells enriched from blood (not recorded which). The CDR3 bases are TGTGCCAGCAGCGGACGACAGGGCGGTGAGCAGTTCTTC. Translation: CASSGRQGGEQFF.